The T cell receptor (beta chain) under discussion was sequenced for a study of control samples from healthy donors and cancer patients. Here immunoSEQ multiplex PCR was the method, and the copy in TCRdb shows in-frame clones only, minus some. The sample carries 40,000 to 55,000 clones, 75% to 95% recorded once. The CDR3 spans 15 residues. The V gene's germline CDR1 is LNHDA and CDR2 SQIVND (reference sequence). J was trimmed by 3 bases and V by 4 bases; bases with no gene match: 4. Specimen: PBMCs. This rearrangement joins TRBV19 to TRBJ2-3; 10 nucleotides line up with TRBD1. The receptor was derived from a woman in her 40s with head and neck cancer. CDR3 sequence (DNA): TGTGCCAGTAGTACCCCGGGACAGGGGACAGATACGCAGTATTTT. Protein: CASSTPGQGTDTQYF.